This T cell receptor beta chain is from a study of Ad26.COV2.S vaccination and SARS-CoV-2 variants. Study-wide results and caveats: Placebo recipients showed lower spike-specific TCR breadth than vaccinees. After vaccination, substantial breadth of spike-specific CD8+ and CD4+ responses was reported. The TCR breadth and depth analyses may have understated or missed part of the total T cell responses.

As concerns this clone: No antigen is known for it.

TCRdb's table, derived via immunoSEQ multiplex PCR, lists solely in-frame clones and lacks some. This sample yields more than 150,000 clones, of which roughly nine tenths are seen a single time; 5.9% belongs to the top ten. Germline CDR1 is SEHNR and CDR2 is FQNEAQ (reference sequence). Unmatched junction bases numbered 10, after V lost 5 bases and J lost 8 bases. This CDR3 is 14 amino acids long. The V call is TRBV7-9, the J call TRBJ1-2, with 8 bases that match TRBD1. The sequences come from peripheral blood, collected after recovery from COVID-19. The receptor was isolated from a human donor who had recovered from COVID-19. The CDR3 reads CASSPRSRGRGYTF. The CDR3 DNA follows: TGTGCCAGCAGCCCAAGAAGCAGGGGGCGCGGCTACACCTTC. The full variable domain, with the rest looked up from reference TRBV7-9 and TRBJ1-2, is DTGVSQNPRHKITKRGQNVTFRCDPISEHNRLYWYRQTLGQGPEFLTYFQNEAQLEKSRLLSDRFSAERPKGSFSTLEIQRTEQGDSAMYLCASSPRSRGRGYTFGSGTRLTVV.